The rows below give T cell receptor beta chains drawn from one sample of a study of shared clonotypes between healthy human individuals. TCRdb's table, derived via immunoSEQ multiplex PCR, lists solely in-frame clones and lacks some. This sample carries 450,000 to 700,000 clones, 95% to 96% of them seen once, and the ten largest clones take about 0.11%. Specimen: naive CD8+ T cells sorted from blood. These receptors originate from a woman in her 30s in good health. Both conserved end residues are part of each CDR3. The D gene is left open where the match is weak. For some rows the clone size is stated as once, few or many, or as a class when expanded; others skip it.

V gene: TRBV28; clone size: .; D gene: .; J gene: TRBJ2-3; CDR3 DNA: TGTGCCACCTCGACTAAGGACCCGAGTTCGGATACGCAGTATTTT; CDR3 protein: CATSTKDPSSDTQYF
V gene: TRBV7-9; clone size: once; D gene: .; J gene: TRBJ2-2; CDR3 DNA: TGTGCCAGCAGCCCCCCCCAACAGGTTCGCACCGGGGAGCTGTTTTTT; CDR3 protein: CASSPPQQVRTGELFF
V gene: TRBV6-5; clone size: .; D gene: .; J gene: TRBJ2-1; CDR3 DNA: TGTGCCAGCAGCACTAGCAGATCAGGGGAGCAGTTCTTC; CDR3 protein: CASSTSRSGEQFF
V gene: TRBV13; clone size: .; D gene: .; J gene: TRBJ2-7; CDR3 DNA: TGTGCCAGCAGTGGAGCGGGTGACGAGCAGTACTTC; CDR3 protein: CASSGAGDEQYF
V gene: TRBV10-3; clone size: .; D gene: .; J gene: TRBJ1-1; CDR3 DNA: TGTGCCATCAGTGATCCAGCTACGAACACTGAAGCTTTCTTT; CDR3 protein: CAISDPATNTEAFF
V gene: TRBV29-1; clone size: .; D gene: TRBD1; J gene: TRBJ1-1; CDR3 DNA: TGCAGCGTTGAAGGAGACAGGGCCTTAATGAACACTGAAGCTTTCTTT; CDR3 protein: CSVEGDRALMNTEAFF
V gene: TRBV27; clone size: .; D gene: TRBD1; J gene: TRBJ2-7; CDR3 DNA: TGTGCCAGCAGTTTAGTCGGGACAGGGGATTACGAGCAGTACTTC; CDR3 protein: CASSLVGTGDYEQYF
V gene: TRBV4-2; clone size: few; D gene: .; J gene: TRBJ1-2; CDR3 DNA: TGTGCCAGCAGCCAAGAGTCGGTAGGACTTTTTCAACGTGGCTACACCTTC; CDR3 protein: CASSQESVGLFQRGYTF
V gene: TRBV19; clone size: .; D gene: TRBD2; J gene: TRBJ2-7; CDR3 DNA: TGTGCCAGTAGTATCGGGGGGTACGGCTACGAGCAGTACTTC; CDR3 protein: CASSIGGYGYEQYF
V gene: TRBV14; clone size: .; D gene: TRBD1; J gene: TRBJ1-2; CDR3 DNA: TGTGCCAGCAGCCTCCCGGGACTCGAAGGGGGCGGCTACACCTTC; CDR3 protein: CASSLPGLEGGGYTF
V gene: TRBV5-1; clone size: .; D gene: TRBD2; J gene: TRBJ2-7; CDR3 DNA: TGCGCCAGCAGCTCCCTAGCGGGCTCTCTCTCCTACGAGCAGTACTTC; CDR3 protein: CASSSLAGSLSYEQYF
V gene: TRBV19; clone size: .; D gene: .; J gene: TRBJ1-2; CDR3 DNA: TGTGCCAGTACATCCTTAAGGGGGATCAATGGCTACACCTTC; CDR3 protein: CASTSLRGINGYTF
V gene: TRBV11-2; clone size: .; D gene: .; J gene: TRBJ1-6; CDR3 DNA: TGTGCCAGCAGCTTGTCGGAGAGCTCCTATAATTCACCCCTCCACTTT; CDR3 protein: CASSLSESSYNSPLHF
V gene: TRBV4-2; clone size: .; D gene: TRBD2; J gene: TRBJ2-1; CDR3 DNA: TGTGCCAGCAGCCTCGGACTAGCGGGTGCTGAGCAGTTCTTC; CDR3 protein: CASSLGLAGAEQFF
V gene: TRBV7-9; clone size: .; D gene: TRBD2; J gene: TRBJ2-7; CDR3 DNA: TGTGCCAGCAGCTCCCTTAGCGGGAGGGCCATCTACGAGCAGTACTTC; CDR3 protein: CASSSLSGRAIYEQYF
V gene: TRBV6-5; clone size: once; D gene: .; J gene: TRBJ1-3; CDR3 DNA: TGTGCCAGCAGTTACGACGGAACTGGAAACACCATATATTTT; CDR3 protein: CASSYDGTGNTIYF
V gene: TRBV7-6; clone size: .; D gene: .; J gene: TRBJ2-7; CDR3 DNA: TGTGCCAGCAGCTTGGACGGGTGGAAGAGGGAGCAGTACTTC; CDR3 protein: CASSLDGWKREQYF
V gene: TRBV11-2; clone size: .; D gene: .; J gene: TRBJ2-1; CDR3 DNA: TGTGCCAGCAGCCCGGTAAAGGGAGAGGGCTACAATGAGCAGTTCTTC; CDR3 protein: CASSPVKGEGYNEQFF
V gene: TRBV4-1; clone size: .; D gene: TRBD2; J gene: TRBJ2-3; CDR3 DNA: TGCGCCAGCAGCCAAGTGCTAGCGGGAGGTAGGATTGGTACAGATACGCAGTATTTT; CDR3 protein: CASSQVLAGGRIGTDTQYF
V gene: TRBV29-1; clone size: .; D gene: TRBD1; J gene: TRBJ1-4; CDR3 DNA: TGCAGCGTTGATCCGACAGGGTCGGGTGAAAAACTGTTTTTT; CDR3 protein: CSVDPTGSGEKLFF
V gene: TRBV10-1; clone size: .; D gene: .; J gene: TRBJ2-3; CDR3 DNA: TGCGCCAGCAGTGATGGCCTAGAGAGCACAGATACGCAGTATTTT; CDR3 protein: CASSDGLESTDTQYF
V gene: TRBV6-6; clone size: .; D gene: .; J gene: TRBJ1-5; CDR3 DNA: TGTGCCAGCAGTTACGAGGGGAATCAGCCCCAGCATTTT; CDR3 protein: CASSYEGNQPQHF
V gene: TRBV28; clone size: .; D gene: .; J gene: TRBJ2-2; CDR3 DNA: TGTGCCAGCAGGTCCTTGCAGGAGCTGAACACCGGGGAGCTGTTTTTT; CDR3 protein: CASRSLQELNTGELFF
V gene: TRBV27; clone size: .; D gene: TRBD1; J gene: TRBJ1-2; CDR3 DNA: TGTGCCAGCAGTTTAGATGGACAGGGGCTTGGCTACACCTTC; CDR3 protein: CASSLDGQGLGYTF
V gene: TRBV5-6; clone size: .; D gene: .; J gene: TRBJ2-6; CDR3 DNA: TGTGCCAGCAGCTTGGGCTCTGGGGCCAACGTCCTGACTTTC; CDR3 protein: CASSLGSGANVLTF
V gene: TRBV11-1; clone size: .; D gene: .; J gene: TRBJ2-7; CDR3 DNA: TGTGCCAGCAGCTTAAGAGCCTACGAGCAGTACTTC; CDR3 protein: CASSLRAYEQYF